Below are 32 T cell receptor beta chains sequenced from a single sample in a study of T cells in Graves' hyperthyroidism and ophthalmopathy. The TCR beta CDR3 regions underwent amplification using RNA transcripts as the source. The HTBI primer set drove a first-round RT-PCR of the TCR CDR3. TCRdb re-derived calls from the multiplex PCR reads in MiXCR, one entry per CDR3 protein. Of about 640,000 distinct CDR3 sequences in the sample, around 20% were seen once. The sequencing input was blood. The receptors stem from a young man with Graves' ophthalmopathy.

The gene calls are TRBV9 and TRBJ2-2; D is unclear. This CDR3 has 14 residues. CDR1 and CDR2 from the germline V gene are SGDLS and YYNGEE. Trimming left V 4 bases short and J 0 bases short, with 7 bases between. CDR3: CASSSHANTGELFF. As DNA, the CDR3 is TGTGCCAGCAGCAGCCACGCGAACACCGGGGAGCTGTTTTTT.

The chain employs TRBV6-1 and TRBJ2-1; maybe TRBD1 (6 bases). CDR1 and CDR2 from the germline V gene are MNHNS and SASEGT. The CDR3 totals 15 residues. The V end was cut by 8 bases, the J end by 6 bases, with 20 bases between. In DNA form, the CDR3 reads TGTGCCAGCTCTAATGGACAGAAGGGGTTCAATGAGCAGTTCTTC. Encoded protein: CASSNGQKGFNEQFF.

Details on this clonotype: A much larger clonotype is one base distant, so this may be a read error. The CDR3: CACSLRVLRQGHVEQYF. In DNA form, the CDR3 reads TGTGCCTGCAGTTTGCGGGTCCTGCGACAGGGGCATGTAGAGCAGTACTTC. The V and J genes are TRBV28 and TRBJ2-7; TRBD1 matches 8 bases. Per the germline V gene, CDR1 is MDHEN and CDR2 is SYDVKM. The CDR3 loop spans 17 amino acids. Complete variable domain (other parts from reference TRBV28 and TRBJ2-7): DVKVTQSSRYLVKRTGEKVFLECVQDMDHENMFWYRQDPGLGLRLIYFSYDVKMKEKGDIPEGYSVSREKKERFSLILESASTNQTSMYLCACSLRVLRQGHVEQYFGPGTRLTVT.

At least ten counts were recorded for this clonotype. This rearrangement joins TRBV5-1 to TRBJ1-1; no reliable D call. Germline lookup yields CDR1 SGHRS and CDR2 YFSETQ. V lost 0 bases and J 4 bases, leaving 10 bases between the germline ends. The CDR3 contains 14 residues. The DNA of the CDR3 is TGCGCCAGCAGCTTGGCCACTGTGACCACTGAAGCTTTCTTT. Protein product: CASSLATVTTEAFF.

The V and J genes are TRBV30 and TRBJ2-7, with TRBD2 as a possible D gene (5 bases). The CDR3 is made up of 14 amino acids. CDR1 is GTSNPN and CDR2 is SVGIG in the germline V gene (reference sequence). V was cut by 3 bases and J by 2 bases, with 14 bases left in between. CDR3 DNA sequence: TGTGCCTGGAGCCGTGCCGGGATTACCTACGAGCAGTACTTC. Encoded protein: CAWSRAGITYEQYF.

The chain uses TRBV7-8 and TRBJ2-3, with TRBD2 identical over 7 bases. V gave up 0 bases and J gave up 0 bases; unmatched junction bases: 9. Germline loops: CDR1 SGHVS, CDR2 FQNEAQ. The CDR3 has 18 residues. CDR3 coding DNA: TGTGCCAGCAGCTTAGCGAAGAGACTAGCCGCTAGCACAGATACGCAGTATTTT. Amino acid sequence: CASSLAKRLAASTDTQYF.

This clonotype has at least ten counts. The V gene is TRBV28, the J gene TRBJ2-3; no reliable D call. The V gene lost 6 bases and the J gene lost 2 bases, with 15 bases spanning the gap. The CDR3 consists of 15 residues. Germline V CDR1 and CDR2: MDHEN, SYDVKM. Written as DNA, the CDR3 is TGTGCCAGCAGGGTCGCGGCGGTTGCCACAGATACGCAGTATTTT. Protein product: CASRVAAVATDTQYF.

The V and J genes are TRBV7-3 and TRBJ1-1, with D maybe TRBD1 (6 bases). There are 13 residues in the CDR3. The germline CDR1 and CDR2 sequences are SGHTA and FQGTGA. Trimming removed 5 bases at V and 3 bases at J, with 10 bases between. The CDR3 DNA is TGTGCCAGCAGCCCGGACAGCCACACTGAAGCTTTCTTT. The encoded protein is CASSPDSHTEAFF.

V usage is TRBV19 and J usage is TRBJ2-5; D ambiguous. Germline V gene sequence: CDR1 LNHDA, CDR2 SQIVND (reference sequence). V shed 3 bases and J shed 1 base, with 12 bases lying between them. The CDR3 loop spans 15 amino acids. The CDR3 region has the DNA TGTGCCAGTAGTATCGGACCTACCTTCCAAGAGACCCAGTACTTC. This encodes CASSIGPTFQETQYF.

Only a few counts were recorded for this clonotype. A junction boundary mismatches the germline segment, possibly from a read error. This chain joins TRBV7-7 and TRBJ2-1; unclear D gene. CDR1 is SSHAT and CDR2 is FNYEAQ in the germline V gene (reference sequence). CDR3 size: 14 residues. DNA of the CDR3: TGTGCTAGCAGCTACCTGGGGTACTACAATGAGCAGTTCTTC. Its translation: CASSYLGYYNEQFF.

This chain links TRBV27 with TRBJ2-3, with D perhaps being TRBD1 or TRBD2 (6 bases each). This CDR3 is built from 12 residues. The germline gives CDR1 MNHEY, CDR2 SMNVEV (reference sequence). The V and J ends lost 5 bases and 14 bases respectively, with 17 bases between them. The CDR3 nucleotides are TGTGCCAGCAGTACCTTTGTCGGGGGCCTGTATTTT. It encodes CASSTFVGGLYF.

This clonotype was seen at least ten times. The J gene is TRBJ1-2, the V gene TRBV30, with D perhaps TRBD1 (6 bases). The germline gives CDR1 GTSNPN, CDR2 SVGIG (reference sequence). V lost 0 bases to trimming and J lost 4 bases, with 9 bases between them. This CDR3 has 13 residues. CDR3 nucleotides: TGTGCCTGGAGTGTCTCACAGGGCTATGGCTACACCTTC. As protein: CAWSVSQGYGYTF.

V usage is TRBV5-1 and J usage is TRBJ1-5; D is possibly TRBD1 (5 bases). CDR1 SGHRS and CDR2 YFSETQ come from the germline V gene. V lost 2 bases to trimming and J lost 5 bases, with 8 bases between them. The CDR3 extends over 13 amino acids. The CDR3 here is CASSFRGDQPQHF. For the CDR3, the DNA is TGCGCCAGCAGCTTCCGGGGCGATCAGCCCCAGCATTTT.

CDR3 in amino acids: CASSFKGGVGNQPQHF. As DNA, the CDR3 is TGTGCCAGCAGCTTCAAAGGGGGCGTAGGCAATCAGCCCCAGCATTTT. The chain uses TRBV7-9 and TRBJ1-5; 7 bases fit TRBD1. The germline gives CDR1 SEHNR, CDR2 FQNEAQ (reference sequence). The ends lost 3 bases at V and 2 bases at J; junction bases unmatched: 7. The CDR3 has 16 amino acids.

This chain links TRBV6-1 with TRBJ2-7, with unresolved D. This CDR3 has 16 residues. Trimming shortened V by 0 bases and J by 4 bases, and 16 bases separated the two germline ends. From germline, CDR1 is MNHNS and CDR2 SASEGT. The CDR3 sequence is CASSEARLTANYEQYF. For the CDR3, the DNA is TGTGCCAGCAGTGAAGCAAGGCTCACCGCTAATTACGAGCAGTACTTC.

The chain recombines TRBV5-1 with TRBJ1-2, with TRBD1 matching over 11 bases. CDR3 length equals 15 residues. CDR1 and CDR2 from the germline V gene are SGHRS and YFSETQ. Trimming removed 3 bases from V and 4 bases from J; junction bases left unmatched: 5. The CDR3 DNA is TGCGCCAGCAGCTCCTGGACAGGGGGCGGCTATGGCTACACCTTC. Amino acid sequence: CASSSWTGGGYGYTF. The full variable domain, rest sourced from reference TRBV5-1 and TRBJ1-2, is KAGVTQTPRYLIKTRGQQVTLSCSPISGHRSVSWYQQTPGQGLQFLFEYFSETQRNKGNFPGRFSGRQFSNSRSEMNVSTLELGDSALYLCASSSWTGGGYGYTFGSGTRLTVV.

This clonotype was counted many times. V usage is TRBV20-1 and J usage is TRBJ1-3; D unclear. The CDR3 totals 14 residues. Germline V gene lookup returns CDR1 DFQATT and CDR2 SNEGSKA (reference sequence). Trimming removed 5 bases from V and 0 bases from J, with 11 bases in between. This CDR3 reads CSAQDLSSGNTIYF. The CDR3 DNA sequence: TGCAGTGCTCAGGACTTAAGCTCTGGAAACACCATATATTTT.

The chain combines TRBV5-5 with TRBJ2-1, with D uncertain. Germline V gene data show CDR1 as SGHKS and CDR2 as YYEKEE (reference sequence). This CDR3 comprises 17 residues. V was cut by 3 bases and J by 0 bases, with 16 bases left in between. The CDR3 nucleotides read TGTGCCAGCAGCTACGCCTTAATGGGAAGCTCCTACAATGAGCAGTTCTTC. This gives the protein CASSYALMGSSYNEQFF.

In its sample, this clonotype was seen once. The chain links TRBV12-3 or TRBV12-4 to TRBJ2-1; TRBD1 aligns across 7 bases. J gave up 14 bases and V 5 bases, and 3 bases lay outside the gene matches. The CDR3 has 10 residues. CDR3 DNA sequence: TGTGCCAGCAGTGGGGACAGTAAGTTCTTC. This sequence encodes CASSGDSKFF.

The chain carries TRBV5-4 and TRBJ1-4; the D gene is possibly TRBD1 (5 bases). Germline V gene data show CDR1 as SGHNT and CDR2 as YYREEE (reference sequence). V gave up 5 bases and J gave up 0 bases, with 11 bases separating them. CDR3 length equals 15 residues. CDR3 amino acids: CASSYTGATNEKLFF. In nucleotides, the CDR3 is TGTGCCAGCAGTTACACAGGTGCAACTAATGAAAAACTGTTTTTT.

This clonotype appeared a few times. This rearrangement joins TRBV11-2 to TRBJ2-5; TRBD1 matches at 7 bases. CDR3 length: 15 residues. In germline, CDR1 is SGHAT, CDR2 FQNNGV. The J segment lost 3 bases and the V segment lost 5 bases, leaving 9 bases of the junction unmatched. The CDR3, as DNA: TGTGCCAGCAGCAGAAGGACAGGTTCAAAAGAGACCCAGTACTTC. This sequence encodes CASSRRTGSKETQYF.

This clonotype was detected many times. The J gene is TRBJ2-1, the V gene TRBV11-2, with 7 positions matching TRBD2. There are 16 residues in the CDR3. Unmatched junction bases numbered 6, after V lost 0 bases and J lost 4 bases. CDR1 SGHAT and CDR2 FQNNGV come from the germline V gene. CDR3: CASSLEPGGLYNEQFF. CDR3 coding DNA: TGTGCCAGCAGCTTAGAGCCGGGAGGATTATACAATGAGCAGTTCTTC.

The chain has TRBV28 and TRBJ1-1, with 8 nucleotides matching TRBD1. V was pared by 3 bases and J by 1 base, with 4 bases of the junction left unmatched. CDR3 length equals 15 residues. The V gene's germline CDR1 is MDHEN and CDR2 SYDVKM. The CDR3 protein is CASSLGTGSNTEAFF. In nucleotides, the CDR3 is TGTGCCAGCAGTTTGGGGACAGGATCGAACACTGAAGCTTTCTTT.

This clonotype has a count of ten or more. The chain couples TRBV3-1 to TRBJ1-5, with D perhaps TRBD1 (6 bases). The CDR3 is 14 residues long. With 2 bases removed from V and 5 bases from J, the gap between germline ends came to 10 bases. Germline lookup yields CDR1 LGHDT and CDR2 YNNKEL (reference sequence). Written as DNA, the CDR3 is TGTGCCAGCAGCCAAACAGGGCGCCATCAGCCCCAGCATTTT. It is translated as CASSQTGRHQPQHF.

Only a few counts were recorded for this clonotype. The chain has TRBV4-3 and TRBJ2-2, with D tentatively TRBD1 (5 bases). Trimming removed 0 bases at V and 6 bases at J, with 11 bases between. The V gene's germline CDR1 is LGHNA and CDR2 YSLEER. This CDR3 contains 15 residues. The CDR3, as DNA: TGCGCCAGCAGCCAAGAGCCCGCAGGGCCCGGGGAGCTGTTTTTT. Translation: CASSQEPAGPGELFF.

This clonotype was seen repeatedly, ten times or more. The chain combines TRBV6-2 or TRBV6-3 with TRBJ1-5, with 8 bases aligning to TRBD1. Germline CDR1 and CDR2: MNHEY and SVGEGT. The trim removed 2 bases at V and 2 bases at J, leaving 5 bases unmatched. The length of the CDR3 is 16 residues. CDR3 bases: TGTGCCAGCAGTTACGCAGGGGGCGCACGCAATCAGCCCCAGCATTTT. Translated: CASSYAGGARNQPQHF.

This sequence joins TRBV6-2 or TRBV6-3 and TRBJ2-4, with D possibly being TRBD1 or TRBD2 (6 bases each). This CDR3 comprises 19 residues. In germline, CDR1 is MNHEY, CDR2 SVGEGT. V shed 4 bases and J shed 7 bases, with 29 bases lying between them. The CDR3 here is CASSSPRGTGEVPRNIQYF. The CDR3 nucleotides are TGTGCCAGCAGTTCCCCCAGGGGTACCGGGGAGGTCCCAAGGAACATTCAGTACTTC.

The rearrangement links TRBV6-1 to TRBJ2-1, with 8 bases fitting TRBD2. The CDR3 length is 15 residues. Germline lookup yields CDR1 MNHNS and CDR2 SASEGT. Trimming took 7 bases from V and 7 from J; bases not matched to a gene: 12. The CDR3 bases are TGTGCCAGCATCATGGGCAGCGGGAGTTATAATGAGCAGTTCTTC. Its translation is CASIMGSGSYNEQFF.

The chain combines TRBV6-5 with TRBJ2-1; 9 bases align to TRBD2. Germline trimming cut 2 bases from V and 12 bases from J; bases unmatched to any gene: 14. The CDR3 has 16 residues. Germline V gene lookup returns CDR1 MNHEY and CDR2 SVGAGI. The CDR3 coding sequence is TGTGCCAGCAGTTACCACCGACTAGCGGAGGGGAACGGGCAGTTCTTC. It encodes CASSYHRLAEGNGQFF.

This clonotype appeared many times. The chain carries TRBV12-3 or TRBV12-4 and TRBJ1-5, with 10 bases that match TRBD1. V lost 6 bases, J lost 8 bases, and 7 bases stayed unmatched. The CDR3 totals 14 residues. CDR3 in amino acids: CASSLTGGLKPQHF. CDR3 bases: TGTGCCAGCAGCCTGACAGGGGGCTTAAAGCCCCAGCATTTT.

This clonotype was counted between two and nine times. The chain links TRBV4-2 to TRBJ2-1, with 11 nucleotides matching TRBD2. Germline loops: CDR1 LGHNA, CDR2 YNFKEQ. This CDR3 comprises 16 residues. J gave up 5 bases and V 0 bases, and 3 bases lay outside the gene matches. CDR3 DNA: TGTGCCAGCAGCCAAGAAATAGCGGGAGGGGACAATGAGCAGTTCTTC. Its protein is CASSQEIAGGDNEQFF.

This clonotype has ten or more counts. This chain connects TRBV15 to TRBJ2-3; D not resolved. Germline V gene data show CDR1 as LNHNV and CDR2 as YYDKDF (reference sequence). V lost 5 bases and J 6 bases, leaving 12 bases between the germline ends. The CDR3 spans 13 residues. The CDR3 is CATSRLQRDTQYF. DNA for the CDR3: TGTGCCACCAGCCGCCTTCAGAGGGATACGCAGTATTTT.